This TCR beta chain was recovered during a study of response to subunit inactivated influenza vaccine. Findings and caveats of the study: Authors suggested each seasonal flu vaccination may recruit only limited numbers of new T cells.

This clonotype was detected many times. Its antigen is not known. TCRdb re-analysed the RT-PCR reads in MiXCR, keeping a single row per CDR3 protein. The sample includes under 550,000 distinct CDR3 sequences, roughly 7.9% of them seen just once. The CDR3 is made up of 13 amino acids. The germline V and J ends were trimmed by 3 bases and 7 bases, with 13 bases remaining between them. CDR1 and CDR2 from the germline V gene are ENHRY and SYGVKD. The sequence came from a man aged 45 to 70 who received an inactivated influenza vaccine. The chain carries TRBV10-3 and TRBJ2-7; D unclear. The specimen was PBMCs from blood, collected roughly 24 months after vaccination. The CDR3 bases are TGTGCCATCAGTGACCCCCCGTCGCGGGAGCAGTACTTC. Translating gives CAISDPPSREQYF.